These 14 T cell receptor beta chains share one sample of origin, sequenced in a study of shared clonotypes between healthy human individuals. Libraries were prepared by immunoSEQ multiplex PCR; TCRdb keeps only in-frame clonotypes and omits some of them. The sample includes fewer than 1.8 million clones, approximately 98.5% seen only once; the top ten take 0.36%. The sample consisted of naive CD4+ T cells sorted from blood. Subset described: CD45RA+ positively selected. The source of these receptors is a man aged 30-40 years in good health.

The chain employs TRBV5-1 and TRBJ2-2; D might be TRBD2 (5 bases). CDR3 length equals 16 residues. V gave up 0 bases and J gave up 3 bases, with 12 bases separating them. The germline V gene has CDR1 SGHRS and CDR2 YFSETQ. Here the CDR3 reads CASSLDPGSDTGELFF. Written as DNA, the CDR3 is TGCGCCAGCAGCTTGGACCCGGGATCCGACACCGGGGAGCTGTTTTTT.

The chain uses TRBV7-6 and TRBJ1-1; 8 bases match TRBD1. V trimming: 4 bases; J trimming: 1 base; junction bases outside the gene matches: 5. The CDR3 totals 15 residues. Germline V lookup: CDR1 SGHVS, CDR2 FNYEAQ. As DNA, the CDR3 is TGTGCCAGCAGCTCTTCCGGGACAGGGAACACTGAAGCTTTCTTT. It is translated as CASSSSGTGNTEAFF.

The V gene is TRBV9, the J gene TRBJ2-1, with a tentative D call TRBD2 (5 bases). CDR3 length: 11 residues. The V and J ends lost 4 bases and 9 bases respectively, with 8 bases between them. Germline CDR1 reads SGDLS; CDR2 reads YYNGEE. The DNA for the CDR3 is TGTGCCAGCAGCAGACGGGGTGAGCAGTTCTTC. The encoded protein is CASSRRGEQFF.

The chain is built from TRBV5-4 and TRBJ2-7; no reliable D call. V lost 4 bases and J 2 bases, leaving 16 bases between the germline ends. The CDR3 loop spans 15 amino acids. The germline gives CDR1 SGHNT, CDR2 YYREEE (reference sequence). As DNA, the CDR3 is TGTGCCAGCAGCCAGATGTTAGGATCTGCCTACGAGCAGTACTTC. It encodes CASSQMLGSAYEQYF.

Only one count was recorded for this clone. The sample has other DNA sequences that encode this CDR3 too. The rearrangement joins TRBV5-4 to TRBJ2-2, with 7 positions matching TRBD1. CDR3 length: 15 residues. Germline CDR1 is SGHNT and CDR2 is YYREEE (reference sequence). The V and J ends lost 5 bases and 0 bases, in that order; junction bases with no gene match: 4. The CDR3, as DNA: TGTGCCAGCAGTTCCGGGACAGCGAACACCGGGGAGCTGTTTTTT. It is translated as CASSSGTANTGELFF.

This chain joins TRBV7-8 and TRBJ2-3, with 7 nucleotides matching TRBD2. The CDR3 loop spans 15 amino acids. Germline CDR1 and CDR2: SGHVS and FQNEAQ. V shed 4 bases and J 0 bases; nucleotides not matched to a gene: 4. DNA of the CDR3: TGTGCCAGCAGCTGGACTAGGTCTAGCACAGATACGCAGTATTTT. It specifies CASSWTRSSTDTQYF.

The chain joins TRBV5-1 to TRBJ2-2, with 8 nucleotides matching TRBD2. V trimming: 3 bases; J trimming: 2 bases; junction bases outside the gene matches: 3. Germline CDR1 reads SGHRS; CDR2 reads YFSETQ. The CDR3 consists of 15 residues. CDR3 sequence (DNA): TGCGCCAGCAGCTCGGGACTAGACAACACCGGGGAGCTGTTTTTT. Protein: CASSSGLDNTGELFF.

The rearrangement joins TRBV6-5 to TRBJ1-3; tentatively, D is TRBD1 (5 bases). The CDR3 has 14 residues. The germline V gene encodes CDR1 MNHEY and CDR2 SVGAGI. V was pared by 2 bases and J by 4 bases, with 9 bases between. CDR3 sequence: CASSYTTGGNTIYF. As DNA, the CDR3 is TGTGCCAGCAGTTACACCACAGGAGGAAACACCATATATTTT.

Here the CDR3 DNA reads TGTGCCAGCAGCTTAGGGGGCCTAAACATTCAGTACTTC. It is translated as CASSLGGLNIQYF. The chain employs TRBV7-2 and TRBJ2-4, with D perhaps matching TRBD1 (5 bases). CDR3 length: 13 residues. The germline V and J ends were trimmed by 1 base and 6 bases, with 7 bases remaining between them. CDR1 and CDR2 (germline): SGHTA, FQGNSA.

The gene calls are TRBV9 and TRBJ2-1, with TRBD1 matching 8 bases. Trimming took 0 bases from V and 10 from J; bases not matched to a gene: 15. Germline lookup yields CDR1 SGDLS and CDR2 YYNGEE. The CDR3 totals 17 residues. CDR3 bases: TGTGCCAGCAGCGTAGGGGTCGGCGACAGGGGCCCGGGGGAGCAGTTCTTC. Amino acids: CASSVGVGDRGPGEQFF.

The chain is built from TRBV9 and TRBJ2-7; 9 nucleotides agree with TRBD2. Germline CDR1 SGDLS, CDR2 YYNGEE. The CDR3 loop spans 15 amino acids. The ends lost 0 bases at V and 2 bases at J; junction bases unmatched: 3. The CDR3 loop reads CASSVGGGRAYEQYF. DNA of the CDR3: TGTGCCAGCAGCGTAGGGGGCGGGAGGGCCTACGAGCAGTACTTC.

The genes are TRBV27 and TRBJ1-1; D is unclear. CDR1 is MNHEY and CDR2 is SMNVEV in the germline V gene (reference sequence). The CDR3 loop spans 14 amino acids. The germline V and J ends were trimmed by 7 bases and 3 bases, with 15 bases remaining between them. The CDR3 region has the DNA TGTGCCAGCAAAATACACCAGGTCTACACTGAAGCTTTCTTT. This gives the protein CASKIHQVYTEAFF.

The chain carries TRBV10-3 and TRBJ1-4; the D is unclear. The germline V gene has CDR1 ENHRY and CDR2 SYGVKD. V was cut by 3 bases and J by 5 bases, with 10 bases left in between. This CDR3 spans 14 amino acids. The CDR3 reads CAISERAPNEKLFF. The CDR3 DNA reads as TGTGCCATCAGTGAACGGGCCCCAAATGAAAAACTGTTTTTT.

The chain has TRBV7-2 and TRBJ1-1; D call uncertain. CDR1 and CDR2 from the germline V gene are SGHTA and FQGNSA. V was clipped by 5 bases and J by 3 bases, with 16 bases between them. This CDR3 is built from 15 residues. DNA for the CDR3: TGTGCCAGCAGCACCGACATAGGGCCCGACACTGAAGCTTTCTTT. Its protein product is CASSTDIGPDTEAFF.